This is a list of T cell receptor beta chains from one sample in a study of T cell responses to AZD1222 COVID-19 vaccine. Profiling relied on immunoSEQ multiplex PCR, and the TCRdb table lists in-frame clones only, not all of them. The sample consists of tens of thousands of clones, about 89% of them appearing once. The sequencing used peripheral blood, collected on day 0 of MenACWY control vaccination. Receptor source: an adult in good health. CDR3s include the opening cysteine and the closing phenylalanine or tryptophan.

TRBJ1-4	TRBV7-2	CASSGGVLNEKLFF
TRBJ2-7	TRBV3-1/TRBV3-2	CASSQGWGMSYEQYF
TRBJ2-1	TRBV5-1	CASRPGPGQVYNEQFF
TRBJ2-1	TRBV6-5	CASDLYQGGNEQFF
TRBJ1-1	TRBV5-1	CASSMGPNTEAFF
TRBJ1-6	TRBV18	CASSNQRGNNSPLHF
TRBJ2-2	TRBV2	CASSEGSLTGELFF
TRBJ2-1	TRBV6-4	CASSPSGENNEQFF
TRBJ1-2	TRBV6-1	CASSESLGGADGYTF
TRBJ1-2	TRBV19	CASTPGSGGGGYTF
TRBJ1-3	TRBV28	CASQGHQGGNTIYF
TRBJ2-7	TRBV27	CASSPTPGFPYEQYF
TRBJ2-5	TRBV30	CAWTPGETQYF
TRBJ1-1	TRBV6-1	CASSSTGTGKTEAFF
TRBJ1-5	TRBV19	CASSKDNQPQHF
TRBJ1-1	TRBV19	CASNLQGNTEAFF
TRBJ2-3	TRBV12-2	CASRLVRSGIMTDTQYF
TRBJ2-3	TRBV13	CASSLDRAADTQYF
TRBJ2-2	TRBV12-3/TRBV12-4	CASGSWNTGELFF
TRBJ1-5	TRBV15	CATSRGTGGRGQPQHF
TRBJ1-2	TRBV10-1	CASSESGTGYGYTF
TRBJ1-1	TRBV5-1	CASSLGGFTEAFF
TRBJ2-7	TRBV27	CASSRSGSISYEQYF
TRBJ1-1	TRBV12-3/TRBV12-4	CASRRNTEAFF
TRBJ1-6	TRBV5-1	CASSLAGGYSPLHF
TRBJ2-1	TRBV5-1	CASSLSSGNRGFF
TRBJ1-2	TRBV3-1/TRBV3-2	CASSQGQGYGYTF
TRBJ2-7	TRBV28	CASRGTSALDEQYF
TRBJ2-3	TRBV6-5	CASLSGRTDTQYF
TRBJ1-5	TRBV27	CASRRGGLSNQPQHF
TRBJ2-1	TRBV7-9	CASSFGVEQFF
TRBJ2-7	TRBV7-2	CASTSSGFTTYEQYF
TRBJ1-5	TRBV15	CATSREAPGRRFQPQHF
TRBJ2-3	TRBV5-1	CASSLERPGTQYF
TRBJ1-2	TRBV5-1	CASSSTGDGGYTF
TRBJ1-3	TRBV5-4	CASWKQGTGNTIYF
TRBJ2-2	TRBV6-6	CASRGIMGELFF
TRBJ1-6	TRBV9	CASSYTGGTNSPLHF
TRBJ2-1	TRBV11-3	CASSLSPNPSEQFF
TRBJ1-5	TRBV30	CAWRPSDRRNQPQHF
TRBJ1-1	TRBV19	CASSVPPGRRNTEAFF
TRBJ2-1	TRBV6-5	CASSEDNEQFF
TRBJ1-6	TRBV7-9	CASSQVGGGSPLHF
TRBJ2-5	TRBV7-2	CASSLAEGVETQYF
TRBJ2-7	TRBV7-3	CASSPIRGGGKEQYF
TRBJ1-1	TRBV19	CASTWWGNTEAFF
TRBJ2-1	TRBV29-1	CSVVGGSFNEQFF
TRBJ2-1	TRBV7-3	CASSQLGETPYNEQFF
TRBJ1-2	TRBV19	CASHVVDAGKEEKLYGYTF
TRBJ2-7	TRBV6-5	CASSYFRGSYEQYF
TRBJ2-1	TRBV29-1	CSVEDWGEGAAGDEQFF
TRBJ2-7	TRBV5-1	CASSLRIGGTHSYEQYF
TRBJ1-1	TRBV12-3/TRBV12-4	CASRDSLWGAFF
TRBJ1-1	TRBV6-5	CASGQLNTEAFF
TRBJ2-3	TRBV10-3	CAISRDDLRTQYF
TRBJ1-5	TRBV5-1	CASSSDGNSNQPQHF
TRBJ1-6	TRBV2	CASRSRAGGRGNSPLHF